A selection of T cell receptor beta chains follows, all from one sample in a study of cytomegalovirus exposure and HLA in healthy donors. Profiled with immunoSEQ multiplex PCR; TCRdb holds only in-frame clones, not every one. Of just over 150,000 clones in the sample, 75% to 80% were seen once. The material sequenced was PBMCs. The receptors were sampled from a woman aged 40 to 50 in good health and CMV-seronegative. Each CDR3 is given with its conserved first and last residue. D genes are given only for firm matches. Not all rows give a size; the values are once, few, many and, for expanded clones, a class.

v_gene	d_gene	j_gene	abundance	CDR3nt	CDR3aa
TRBV11-2	TRBD1	TRBJ2-7	.	TGTGCCAGCAGCATCGGTCCGGGACAGGCCCTTAGGTACGAGCAGTACTTC	CASSIGPGQALRYEQYF
TRBV6-1	TRBD1	TRBJ1-4	few	TGTGCCAGCAGTACAGGGGTTTATGAGGAAAAACTGTTTTTT	CASSTGVYEEKLFF
TRBV7-2	TRBD2	TRBJ2-1	.	TGTGCCAGCAGCCCCCGGGGTAGCGGGGGACGAGATGAGCAGTTCTTC	CASSPRGSGGRDEQFF
TRBV6-5	.	TRBJ1-4	.	TGTGCCAGCAGTTATCTATTCCAGGGGATGAATGAAAAACTGTTTTTT	CASSYLFQGMNEKLFF
TRBV19	.	TRBJ1-2	.	TGTGCCAGTAGTATAGGAGGTTGGAGGAGGGGAGCTGGGGACTACACCTTC	CASSIGGWRRGAGDYTF
TRBV30	TRBD1	TRBJ1-1	.	TGTGCCTGGAGTGTTGACAGGGGGCGGACTGAAGCTTTCTTT	CAWSVDRGRTEAFF
TRBV2	.	TRBJ1-1	.	TGTGCCAGCAGACGGTCAAGTGAAGCTTTCTTT	CASRRSSEAFF
TRBV5-1	.	TRBJ1-3	.	TGCGCCAGCAGCTTGGAAGGGGGTTTTGATCTTGGAAACACCATATATTTT	CASSLEGGFDLGNTIYF
TRBV4-1	.	TRBJ2-1	.	TGCGCCAGCAGCCGAGCACAGGGTTTGAATGAGCAGTTCTTC	CASSRAQGLNEQFF
TRBV9	TRBD2	TRBJ2-3	.	TGTGCCAGCAGCGTTACGGGGGGAGCAGATACGCAGTATTTT	CASSVTGGADTQYF
TRBV27	.	TRBJ1-2	.	TGTGCCAGCAGCCCCCGGGGCGGGGGTGGCTACACCTTC	CASSPRGGGGYTF